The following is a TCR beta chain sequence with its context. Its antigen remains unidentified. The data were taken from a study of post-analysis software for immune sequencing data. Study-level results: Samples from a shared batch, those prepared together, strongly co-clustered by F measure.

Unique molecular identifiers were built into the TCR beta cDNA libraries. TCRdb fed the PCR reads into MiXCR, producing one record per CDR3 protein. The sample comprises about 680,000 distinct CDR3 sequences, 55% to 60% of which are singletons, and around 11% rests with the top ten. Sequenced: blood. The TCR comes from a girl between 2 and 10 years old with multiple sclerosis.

The CDR3: CASSLQGGNTQYF. The CDR3 region has the DNA TGCGCCAGCAGCTTACAAGGGGGCAATACGCAGTATTTT. The chain employs TRBV5-1 and TRBJ2-3; 7 bases agree with TRBD1. The junction had 4 bases not matched to a gene; V was cut back by 2 bases and J by 7 bases. The V gene's germline CDR1 is SGHRS and CDR2 YFSETQ. CDR3 length equals 13 residues.